Listed here is a single TCR beta chain. The antigen is not known. This record belongs to a study of metastatic and nonmetastatic thyroid tumors. Across the study: Comparison of repertoires was carried out across blood and tumor or nodule tissue from malignant and benign thyroid patients.

The V gene's germline CDR1 is SGHAT and CDR2 FQDESV (reference sequence). V was clipped by 5 bases and J by 5 bases; unmatched bases: 2. CDR3 length: 15 amino acids. Patients had received no treatment of any kind before thyroid surgery. Authors' processing steps: A distant-metastasis classifier for papillary thyroid cancer was built using CDR3 differences across clinicopathological groups. TCRdb reassembled clones from the PCR reads with MiXCR. TCRdb, not the authors, supplied the V and J calls. The sample contains roughly 25,000 clones, 15% of which appear only once. Findings and limits, study-wide: Malignant thyroid tumors reportedly exceeded benign nodules significantly in TCR beta diversity, with the difference appearing in blood and tumor.

The clonotype originates from a female donor with papillary thyroid cancer or a benign thyroid nodule (not recorded which). Some clones in this sample may be carry-over from other donors' samples. Specimen: blood. The V gene is TRBV11-1, the J gene TRBJ2-1; 14 bases map to TRBD2. This CDR3 is CASSQTSGGDNEQFF. CDR3 coding DNA: TGTGCCAGCAGCCAGACTAGCGGGGGGGACAATGAGCAGTTCTTC.